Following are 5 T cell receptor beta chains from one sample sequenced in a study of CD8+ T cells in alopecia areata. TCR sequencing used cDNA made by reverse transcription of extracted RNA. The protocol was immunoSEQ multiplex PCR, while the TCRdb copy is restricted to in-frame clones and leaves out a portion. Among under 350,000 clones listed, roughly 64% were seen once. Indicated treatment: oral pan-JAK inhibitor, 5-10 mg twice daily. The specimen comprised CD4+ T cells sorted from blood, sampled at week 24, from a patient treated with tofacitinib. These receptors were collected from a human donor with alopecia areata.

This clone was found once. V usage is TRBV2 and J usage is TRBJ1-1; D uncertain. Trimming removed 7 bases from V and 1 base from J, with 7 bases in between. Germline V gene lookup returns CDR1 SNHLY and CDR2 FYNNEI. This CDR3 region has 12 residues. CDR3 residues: CASKNSNTEAFF. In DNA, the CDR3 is TGTGCCAGCAAGAACTCGAACACTGAAGCTTTCTTT.

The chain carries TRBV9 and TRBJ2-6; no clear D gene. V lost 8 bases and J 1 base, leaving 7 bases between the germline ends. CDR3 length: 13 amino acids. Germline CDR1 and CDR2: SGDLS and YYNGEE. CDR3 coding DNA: TGTGCCAGTTCGCAATCTGGGGCCAACGTCCTGACTTTC. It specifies CASSQSGANVLTF.

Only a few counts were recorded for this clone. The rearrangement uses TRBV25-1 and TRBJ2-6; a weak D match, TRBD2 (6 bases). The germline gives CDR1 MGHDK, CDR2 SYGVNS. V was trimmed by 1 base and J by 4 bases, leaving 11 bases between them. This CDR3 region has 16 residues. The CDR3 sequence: CASSEWRGFGANVLTF. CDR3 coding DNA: TGTGCCAGCAGTGAATGGAGGGGTTTCGGGGCCAACGTCCTGACTTTC.

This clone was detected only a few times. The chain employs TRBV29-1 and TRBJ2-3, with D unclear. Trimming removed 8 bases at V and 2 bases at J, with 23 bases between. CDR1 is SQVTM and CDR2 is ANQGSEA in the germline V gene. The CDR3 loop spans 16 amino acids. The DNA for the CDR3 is TGCAGCCACACCCGCAAGAGCCTTGGGATCACAGATACGCAGTATTTT. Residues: CSHTRKSLGITDTQYF.

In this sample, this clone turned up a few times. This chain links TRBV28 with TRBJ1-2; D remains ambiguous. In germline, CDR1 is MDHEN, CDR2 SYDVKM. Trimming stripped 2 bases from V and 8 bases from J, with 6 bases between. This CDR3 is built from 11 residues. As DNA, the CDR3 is TGTGCCAGCAGTTTACCGGGGGGCTACACCTTC. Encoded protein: CASSLPGGYTF.